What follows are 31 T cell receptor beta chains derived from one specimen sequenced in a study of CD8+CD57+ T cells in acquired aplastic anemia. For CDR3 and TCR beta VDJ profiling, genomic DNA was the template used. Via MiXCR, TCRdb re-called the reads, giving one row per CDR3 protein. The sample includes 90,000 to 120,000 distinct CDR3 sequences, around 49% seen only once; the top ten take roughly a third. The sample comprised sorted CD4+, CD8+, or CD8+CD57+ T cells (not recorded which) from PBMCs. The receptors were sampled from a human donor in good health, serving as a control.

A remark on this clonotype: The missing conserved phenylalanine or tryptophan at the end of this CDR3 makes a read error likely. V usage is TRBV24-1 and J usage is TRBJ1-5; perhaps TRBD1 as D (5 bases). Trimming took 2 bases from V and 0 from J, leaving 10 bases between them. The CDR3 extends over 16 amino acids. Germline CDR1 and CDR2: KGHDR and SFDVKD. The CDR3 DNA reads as TGTGCCACCAGTGATTCAGGGATAGCTAGCAATCAGCCCCAGCATTCT. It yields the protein CATSDSGIASNQPQHS.

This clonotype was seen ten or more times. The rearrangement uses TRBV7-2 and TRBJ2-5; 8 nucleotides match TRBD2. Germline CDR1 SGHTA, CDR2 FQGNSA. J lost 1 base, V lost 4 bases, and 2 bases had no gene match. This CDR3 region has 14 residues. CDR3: CASSSSGPQETQYF. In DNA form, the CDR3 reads TGTGCCAGCAGCTCTAGCGGGCCCCAAGAGACCCAGTACTTC.

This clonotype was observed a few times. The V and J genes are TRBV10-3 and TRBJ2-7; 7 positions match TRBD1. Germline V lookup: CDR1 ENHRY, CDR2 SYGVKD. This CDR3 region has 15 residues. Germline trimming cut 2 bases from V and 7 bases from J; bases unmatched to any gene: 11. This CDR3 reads CAISEPGQTGREQYF. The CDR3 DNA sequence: TGTGCCATCAGTGAGCCGGGACAGACCGGACGGGAGCAGTACTTC.

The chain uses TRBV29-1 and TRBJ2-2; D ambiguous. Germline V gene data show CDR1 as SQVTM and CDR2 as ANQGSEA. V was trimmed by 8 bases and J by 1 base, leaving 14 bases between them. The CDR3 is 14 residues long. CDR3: CSIWTGRNTGELFF. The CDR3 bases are TGCAGCATATGGACCGGGCGGAACACCGGGGAGCTGTTTTTT.

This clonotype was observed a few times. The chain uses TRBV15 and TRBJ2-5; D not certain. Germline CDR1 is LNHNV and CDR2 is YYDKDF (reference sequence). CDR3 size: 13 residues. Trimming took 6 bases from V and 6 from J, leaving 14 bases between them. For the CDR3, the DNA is TGTGCCACCAGTCCGCCAGCCATCCAGACCCAGTACTTC. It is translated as CATSPPAIQTQYF.

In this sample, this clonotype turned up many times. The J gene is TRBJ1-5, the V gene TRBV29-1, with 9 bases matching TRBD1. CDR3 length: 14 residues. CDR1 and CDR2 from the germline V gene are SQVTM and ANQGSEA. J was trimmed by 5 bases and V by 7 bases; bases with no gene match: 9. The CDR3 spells CSAGTGKSDQPQHF. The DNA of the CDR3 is TGCAGCGCTGGGACAGGGAAATCGGATCAGCCCCAGCATTTT.

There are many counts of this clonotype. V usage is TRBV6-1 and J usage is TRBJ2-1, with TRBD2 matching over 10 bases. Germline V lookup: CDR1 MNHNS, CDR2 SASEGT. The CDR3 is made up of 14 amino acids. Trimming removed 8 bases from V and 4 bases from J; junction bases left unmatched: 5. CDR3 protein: CASESSGGYNEQFF. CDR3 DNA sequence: TGTGCCAGCGAATCTAGCGGGGGTTACAATGAGCAGTTCTTC.

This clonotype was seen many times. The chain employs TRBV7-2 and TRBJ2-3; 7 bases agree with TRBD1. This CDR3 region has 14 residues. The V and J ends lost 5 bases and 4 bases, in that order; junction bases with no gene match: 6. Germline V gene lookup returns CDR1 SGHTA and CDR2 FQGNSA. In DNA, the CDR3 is TGTGCCAGCAGCGTGACAGGGAGCCCAGATACGCAGTATTTT. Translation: CASSVTGSPDTQYF.

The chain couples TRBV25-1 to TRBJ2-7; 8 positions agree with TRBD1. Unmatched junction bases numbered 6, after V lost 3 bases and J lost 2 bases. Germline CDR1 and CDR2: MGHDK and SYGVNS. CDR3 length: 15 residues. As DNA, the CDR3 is TGTGCCAGCAGTGAGCAGGGGGCGCCTACCTACGAGCAGTACTTC. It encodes CASSEQGAPTYEQYF.

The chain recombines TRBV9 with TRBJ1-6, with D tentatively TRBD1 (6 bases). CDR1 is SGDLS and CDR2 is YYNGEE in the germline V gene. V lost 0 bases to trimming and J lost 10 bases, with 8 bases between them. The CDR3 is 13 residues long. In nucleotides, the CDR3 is TGTGCCAGCAGCGTAGGCCAGGGGTCACCCCTCCACTTT. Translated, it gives CASSVGQGSPLHF.

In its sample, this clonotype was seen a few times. The CDR3, as DNA: TGTGCCATCCTTAGGGGGCGCGGGTACGAGCAGTACGTC. It yields the protein CAILRGRGYEQYV. J is TRBJ2-7 and V is TRBV10-3, with 7 bases identical to TRBD1. The V and J ends lost 8 bases and 4 bases, in that order; junction bases with no gene match: 8. Germline CDR1 and CDR2: ENHRY and SYGVKD. The CDR3 extends over 13 amino acids.

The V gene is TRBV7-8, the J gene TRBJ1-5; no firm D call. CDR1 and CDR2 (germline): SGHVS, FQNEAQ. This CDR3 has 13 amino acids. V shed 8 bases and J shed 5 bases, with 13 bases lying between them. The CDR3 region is CASARGGDQPQHF. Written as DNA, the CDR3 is TGTGCCAGCGCTCGTGGTGGGGATCAGCCCCAGCATTTT. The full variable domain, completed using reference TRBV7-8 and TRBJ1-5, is GAGVSQSPRYKVAKRGQDVALRCDPISGHVSLFWYQQALGQGPEFLTYFQNEAQLDKSGLPSDRFFAERPEGSVSTLKIQRTQQEDSAVYLCASARGGDQPQHFGDGTRLSIL.

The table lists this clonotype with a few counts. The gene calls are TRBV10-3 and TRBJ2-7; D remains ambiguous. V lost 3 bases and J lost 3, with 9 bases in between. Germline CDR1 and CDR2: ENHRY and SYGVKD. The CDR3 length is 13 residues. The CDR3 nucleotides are TGTGCCATCAGTGAATCAGGTATCTACGAGCAGTACTTC. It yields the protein CAISESGIYEQYF.

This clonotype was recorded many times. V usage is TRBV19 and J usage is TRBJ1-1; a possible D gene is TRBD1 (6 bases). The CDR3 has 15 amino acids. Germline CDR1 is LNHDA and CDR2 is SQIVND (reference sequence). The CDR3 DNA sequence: TGTGCTAGTCGGAGGGGTTGGGACATGAACACTGAAGCTTTCTTT. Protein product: CASRRGWDMNTEAFF.

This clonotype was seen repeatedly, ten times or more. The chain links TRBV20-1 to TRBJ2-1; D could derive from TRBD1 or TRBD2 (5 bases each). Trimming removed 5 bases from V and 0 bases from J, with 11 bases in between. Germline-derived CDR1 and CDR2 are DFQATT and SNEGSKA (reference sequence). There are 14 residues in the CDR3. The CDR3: CSALGAVSYNEQFF. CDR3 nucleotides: TGCAGTGCTCTCGGGGCTGTCTCCTACAATGAGCAGTTCTTC.

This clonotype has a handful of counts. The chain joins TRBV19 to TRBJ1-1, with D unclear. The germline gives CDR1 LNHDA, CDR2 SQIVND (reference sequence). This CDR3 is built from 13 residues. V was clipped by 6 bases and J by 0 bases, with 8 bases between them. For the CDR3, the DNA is TGTGCCAGTAGCTCAGGTCTGAACACTGAAGCTTTCTTT. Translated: CASSSGLNTEAFF.

CDR3 sequence reads: CAISLGDEQFF. CDR3 DNA sequence: TGTGCCATCAGTCTAGGGGATGAGCAGTTCTTC. This sequence joins TRBV10-3 and TRBJ2-1, with D possibly matching TRBD1 (5 bases). Trimming took 5 bases from V and 8 from J, leaving 7 bases between them. This CDR3 is 11 amino acids long. Germline V gene lookup returns CDR1 ENHRY and CDR2 SYGVKD.

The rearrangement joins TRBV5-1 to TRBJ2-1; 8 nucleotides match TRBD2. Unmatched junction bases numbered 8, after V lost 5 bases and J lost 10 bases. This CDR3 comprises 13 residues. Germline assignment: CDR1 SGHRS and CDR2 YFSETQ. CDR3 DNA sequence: TGCGCCAGCAGTTCCGCGGGGGGTAAGGAGCAGTTCTTC. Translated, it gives CASSSAGGKEQFF.

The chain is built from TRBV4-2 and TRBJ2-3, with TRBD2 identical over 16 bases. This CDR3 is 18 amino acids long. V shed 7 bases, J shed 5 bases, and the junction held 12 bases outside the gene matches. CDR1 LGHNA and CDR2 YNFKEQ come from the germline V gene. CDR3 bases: TGTGCCAGCATCCCCCCGGGACTAGCGGGGGGGCAGGGAGATACGCAGTATTTT. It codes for CASIPPGLAGGQGDTQYF.

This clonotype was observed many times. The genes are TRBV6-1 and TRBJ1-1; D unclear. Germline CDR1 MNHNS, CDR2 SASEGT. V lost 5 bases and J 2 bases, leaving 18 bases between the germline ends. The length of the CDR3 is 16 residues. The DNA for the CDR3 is TGTGCCAGCAGTCTCCAGCCGCGGTTCTTCAACACTGAAGCTTTCTTT. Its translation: CASSLQPRFFNTEAFF.

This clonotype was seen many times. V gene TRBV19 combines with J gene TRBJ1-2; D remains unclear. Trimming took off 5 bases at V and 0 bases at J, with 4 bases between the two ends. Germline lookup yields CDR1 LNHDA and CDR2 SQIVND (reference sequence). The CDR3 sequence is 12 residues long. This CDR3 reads CASSLTNYGYTF. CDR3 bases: TGTGCCAGTAGTCTCACTAACTATGGCTACACCTTC.

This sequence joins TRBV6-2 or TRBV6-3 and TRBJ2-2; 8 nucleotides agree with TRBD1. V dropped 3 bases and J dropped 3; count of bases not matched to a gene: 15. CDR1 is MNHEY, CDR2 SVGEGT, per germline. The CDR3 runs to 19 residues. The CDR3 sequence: CASSYLPQGAANDTGELFF. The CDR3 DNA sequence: TGTGCCAGCAGTTATTTGCCCCAGGGGGCCGCCAATGACACCGGGGAGCTGTTTTTT.

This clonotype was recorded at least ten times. CDR3 DNA sequence: TGCGCCAGCAGCCAAGATTTCCAGGGTTACGAGCAGTACTTC. Its translation: CASSQDFQGYEQYF. The J gene is TRBJ2-7, the V gene TRBV4-1; possibly TRBD1 for D (5 bases). The germline gives CDR1 MGHRA, CDR2 YSYEKL. This CDR3 contains 14 residues. The germline V and J ends were trimmed by 0 bases and 4 bases, with 10 bases remaining between them.

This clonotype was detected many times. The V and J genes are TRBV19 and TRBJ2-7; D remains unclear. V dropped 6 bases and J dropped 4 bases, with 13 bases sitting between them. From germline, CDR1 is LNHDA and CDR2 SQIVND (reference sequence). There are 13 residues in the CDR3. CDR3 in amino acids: CASSQSDGYEQYF. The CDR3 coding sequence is TGTGCCAGTAGCCAGAGTGACGGTTACGAGCAGTACTTC.

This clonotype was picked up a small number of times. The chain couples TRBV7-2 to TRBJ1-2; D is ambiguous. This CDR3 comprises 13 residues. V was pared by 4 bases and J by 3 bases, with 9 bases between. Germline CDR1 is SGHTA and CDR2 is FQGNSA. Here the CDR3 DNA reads TGTGCCAGCAGCTCCCGATGGGACTATGGCTACACCTTC. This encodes CASSSRWDYGYTF.

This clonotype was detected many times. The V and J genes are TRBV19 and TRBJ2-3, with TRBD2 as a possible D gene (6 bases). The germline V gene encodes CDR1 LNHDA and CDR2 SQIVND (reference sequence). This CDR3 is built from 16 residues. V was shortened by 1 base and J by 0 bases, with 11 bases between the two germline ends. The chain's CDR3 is CASSIASGPSTDTQYF. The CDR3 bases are TGTGCCAGTAGTATAGCAAGCGGGCCAAGCACAGATACGCAGTATTTT.

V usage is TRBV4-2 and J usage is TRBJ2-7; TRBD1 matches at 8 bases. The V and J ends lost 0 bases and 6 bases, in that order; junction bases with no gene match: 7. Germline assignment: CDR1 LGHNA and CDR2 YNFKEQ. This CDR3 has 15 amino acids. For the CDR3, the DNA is TGTGCCAGCAGCCAAGATAGCAGGACAGGGTTCGAGCAGTACTTC. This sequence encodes CASSQDSRTGFEQYF.

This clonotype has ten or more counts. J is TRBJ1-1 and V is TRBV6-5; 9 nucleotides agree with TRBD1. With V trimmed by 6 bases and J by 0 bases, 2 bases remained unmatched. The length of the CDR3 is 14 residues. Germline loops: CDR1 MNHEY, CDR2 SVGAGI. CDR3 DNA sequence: TGTGCCAGCAGGGACAGGGGCATGAACACTGAAGCTTTCTTT. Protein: CASRDRGMNTEAFF.

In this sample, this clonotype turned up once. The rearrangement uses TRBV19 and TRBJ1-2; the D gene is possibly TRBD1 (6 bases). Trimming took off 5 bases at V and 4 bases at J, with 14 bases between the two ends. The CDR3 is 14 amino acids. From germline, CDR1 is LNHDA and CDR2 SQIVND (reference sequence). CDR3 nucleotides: TGTGCCAGTAGTTGGGGGCAGGGACTCTATGGCTACACCTTC. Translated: CASSWGQGLYGYTF.

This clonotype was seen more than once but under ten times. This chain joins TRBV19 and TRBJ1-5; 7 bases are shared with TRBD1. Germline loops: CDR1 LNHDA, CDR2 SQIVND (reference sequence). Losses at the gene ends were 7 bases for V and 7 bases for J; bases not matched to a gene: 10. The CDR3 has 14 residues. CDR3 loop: CASTYRGFGQPQHF. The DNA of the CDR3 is TGTGCCAGTACCTACAGGGGATTCGGCCAGCCCCAGCATTTT.

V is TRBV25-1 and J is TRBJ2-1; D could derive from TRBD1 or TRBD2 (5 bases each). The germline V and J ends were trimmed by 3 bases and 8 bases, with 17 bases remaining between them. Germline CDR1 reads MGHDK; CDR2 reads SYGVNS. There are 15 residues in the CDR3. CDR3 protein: CASSDVGLRGDEQFF. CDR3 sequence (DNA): TGTGCCAGCAGTGATGTAGGGTTGCGAGGGGATGAGCAGTTCTTC.